What follows describes a single T cell receptor beta chain. TCRdb's copy holds only in-frame clones and misses some; the assay was immunoSEQ multiplex PCR. The repertoire includes 15,000 to 20,000 clones, approximately 78% of them detected once, and 15% to 20% sits in the top ten. V dropped 3 bases and J dropped 4 bases, with 13 bases sitting between them. This CDR3 comprises 15 residues. Looked up from germline, CDR1 is MNHNS and CDR2 is SASEGT. The sample is drawn from a study of ipilimumab plus nivolumab after autologous stem cell transplantation. The overall study: Median doses per patient: roughly five ipilimumab, roughly 8 nivolumab. The DLBCL cohort had primary refractory and relapsed disease, with 18-month progression-free survival of around 86% and 29%.

Patients received nivolumab 3 mg/kg at weeks 1, 4, 7, 10, then fortnightly to week 26. This TCR came from a male donor with diffuse large B-cell lymphoma. This specimen consisted of PBMCs, obtained in a trial of ipilimumab plus nivolumab as post-transplant consolidation. The rearrangement links TRBV6-1 to TRBJ1-5; D is uncertain. CDR3 region: CASSETWSGNQPQHF. CDR3 nucleotides: TGTGCCAGCAGTGAGACATGGTCGGGGAATCAGCCCCAGCATTTT.